The 15 T cell receptor beta chains below come from one sample, sequenced in a study of shared clonotypes between healthy human individuals. Only in-frame clones appear in the TCRdb table, and some are missing; sequencing was by immunoSEQ multiplex PCR. The sample yields hundreds of thousands of clones, nearly 95% seen once. CD45RO negativity and positive selection for CCR7 defined naive CD8 cells, a population that excluded terminally differentiated effector memory CD45RA+ cells. The sample was naive CD8+ T cells sorted from blood. The receptors stem from a man aged 25 to 45 in good health.

The chain uses TRBV9 and TRBJ2-3, with 10 bases lining up with TRBD2. V lost 4 bases and J lost 2; bases outside the gene matches: 16. This CDR3 is built from 19 residues. Germline loops: CDR1 SGDLS, CDR2 YYNGEE. CDR3 DNA sequence: TGTGCCAGCAGCACCCGCTGGGGTGAGAGCGGGAGGGACACAGATACGCAGTATTTT. Translation: CASSTRWGESGRDTDTQYF.

J is TRBJ1-3 and V is TRBV14, with a tentative D call TRBD1 (5 bases). Trimming removed 4 bases at V and 0 bases at J, with 10 bases between. CDR1 is SGHDN and CDR2 is FVKESK in the germline V gene. CDR3 size: 15 residues. CDR3 in amino acids: CASSRDVNSGNTIYF. The CDR3 region has the DNA TGTGCCAGCAGCCGGGACGTCAACTCTGGAAACACCATATATTTT.

This clone has only a few counts. V gene TRBV6-5 combines with J gene TRBJ1-2, with 9 bases fitting TRBD1. V lost 6 bases, J lost 4 bases, and 6 bases stayed unmatched. Germline CDR1 MNHEY, CDR2 SVGAGI. The CDR3 spans 14 residues. CDR3 protein: CASSSQGAGYGYTF. CDR3 nucleotide sequence: TGTGCCAGCAGCTCACAGGGGGCCGGCTATGGCTACACCTTC.

This clone was seen a few times. The chain is built from TRBV21-1 and TRBJ1-2. TRBV21-1 represents a pseudogene. The CDR3 loop spans 11 amino acids. The CDR3 loop reads CASSGPYGYTF. The CDR3 DNA is TGTGCCAGCAGCGGTCCGTATGGCTACACCTTC.

To note about this clone: Other DNA variants within this sample encode the same CDR3. The chain carries TRBV27 and TRBJ2-7; D gene unclear. CDR3 size: 14 residues. V was shortened by 2 bases and J by 2 bases, with 10 bases between the two germline ends. Germline assignment: CDR1 MNHEY and CDR2 SMNVEV (reference sequence). The CDR3: CASSLVGPTYEQYF. The DNA of the CDR3 is TGTGCCAGCAGTTTAGTCGGCCCCACCTACGAGCAGTACTTC.

The V and J genes are TRBV14 and TRBJ2-1; D call uncertain. The CDR3 loop spans 13 amino acids. CDR1 is SGHDN and CDR2 is FVKESK in the germline V gene. Trimming left V 0 bases short and J 7 bases short, with 7 bases between. The CDR3: CASSQDVENEQFF. The CDR3 coding sequence is TGTGCCAGCAGCCAAGATGTCGAAAATGAGCAGTTCTTC.

V and J are TRBV7-9 and TRBJ1-1, with D perhaps matching TRBD1 (6 bases). In germline, CDR1 is SEHNR, CDR2 FQNEAQ (reference sequence). Trimming stripped 2 bases from V and 3 bases from J, with 10 bases between. The CDR3 covers 14 residues. CDR3 loop: CASSLNRVDTEAFF. CDR3 coding DNA: TGTGCCAGCAGCTTAAACAGGGTGGACACTGAAGCTTTCTTT.

This clone was seen more than once but under ten times. The gene calls are TRBV29-1 and TRBJ1-2; D remains unclear. V was trimmed by 3 bases and J by 7 bases, leaving 15 bases between them. There are 13 residues in the CDR3. From germline, CDR1 is SQVTM and CDR2 ANQGSEA. The CDR3: CSVDPGRVGGYTF. CDR3 sequence (DNA): TGCAGCGTTGATCCCGGACGGGTGGGTGGCTACACCTTC.

The genes are TRBV7-9 and TRBJ1-1, with unresolved D. Germline assignment: CDR1 SEHNR and CDR2 FQNEAQ (reference sequence). V was cut by 5 bases and J by 0 bases, with 13 bases left in between. The CDR3 has 15 residues. As DNA, the CDR3 is TGTGCCAGCAGCCCCTTATTAGGGTTGAACACTGAAGCTTTCTTT. Translation: CASSPLLGLNTEAFF.

This chain connects TRBV6-1 to TRBJ1-2, with D uncertain. The CDR3 contains 14 residues. Germline values: CDR1 MNHNS, CDR2 SASEGT. V dropped 2 bases and J dropped 3 bases, with 10 bases sitting between them. CDR3 residues: CASSERITHYGYTF. The CDR3 DNA reads TGTGCCAGCAGTGAAAGAATCACACACTATGGCTACACCTTC.

The genes are TRBV28 and TRBJ2-1; 12 bases are a match to TRBD2. This CDR3 contains 15 residues. The ends lost 3 bases at V and 8 bases at J; junction bases unmatched: 5. CDR1 is MDHEN and CDR2 is SYDVKM in the germline V gene. The CDR3, as DNA: TGTGCCAGCAGTTTGACTAGCGGGAGTAGTTATGAGCAGTTCTTC. This sequence encodes CASSLTSGSSYEQFF.

The chain recombines TRBV11-3 with TRBJ2-1; the match to TRBD2 covers 7 bases. With V trimmed by 6 bases and J by 6 bases, 5 bases remained unmatched. Per the germline V gene, CDR1 is SGHNT and CDR2 is YENEEA. CDR3 length: 13 amino acids. CDR3 DNA: TGTGCCAGCAGGGGAGGGTCGAGCAATGAGCAGTTCTTC. It yields the protein CASRGGSSNEQFF.

The chain is built from TRBV27 and TRBJ2-3; D possibly corresponds to TRBD1 (6 bases). The CDR3 sequence is 14 residues long. Between the trimmed V and J ends, which lost 6 bases and 2 bases, there was a span of 12 bases. The V gene's germline CDR1 is MNHEY and CDR2 SMNVEV (reference sequence). CDR3 sequence reads: CASRTTGYTDTQYF. CDR3 nucleotide sequence: TGTGCCAGCAGGACTACAGGGTACACAGATACGCAGTATTTT.

The chain employs TRBV5-4 and TRBJ2-5, with D perhaps TRBD1 (6 bases). Germline CDR1 and CDR2: SGHNT and YYREEE (reference sequence). V dropped 4 bases and J dropped 5 bases, with 21 bases sitting between them. The CDR3 runs to 16 residues. The CDR3 DNA reads TGTGCCAGCAGCCCGTCCGGGCAGGGGTTTGGGGAGACCCAGTACTTC. Translated, it gives CASSPSGQGFGETQYF. Supplemented by reference TRBV5-4 and TRBJ2-5, the full variable domain reads ETGVTQSPTHLIKTRGQQVTLRCSSQSGHNTVSWYQQALGQGPQFIFQYYREEENGRGNFPPRFSGLQFPNYSSELNVNALELDDSALYLCASSPSGQGFGETQYFGPGTRLLVL.

This clone was seen more than once but under ten times. This chain connects TRBV27 to TRBJ1-3; 8 bases align to TRBD1. J lost 4 bases, V lost 6 bases, and 5 bases had no gene match. Germline values: CDR1 MNHEY, CDR2 SMNVEV (reference sequence). This CDR3 is built from 14 residues. The CDR3 loop is CASSTRDRGNTIYF. CDR3 in DNA: TGTGCCAGCAGCACCCGGGACAGGGGAAACACCATATATTTT.